Below, 30 T cell receptor beta chains from the same sample are listed, as sequenced in a study of technical replicates of blood from a handful of donors. Sequencing used immunoSEQ multiplex PCR; TCRdb keeps in-frame clones, though not all of them. The table shows about 59,000 clones, with roughly 86% occurring only once. Source material: PBMCs. All receptors come from a human donor in good health. Some clones in this sample may be carry-over from other donors' samples.

This clone was observed once. This rearrangement joins TRBV6-1 to TRBJ1-5; D call uncertain. Looked up from germline, CDR1 is MNHNS and CDR2 is SASEGT. The CDR3 is made up of 15 amino acids. Trimming cost V 6 bases and J 0 bases, with 12 bases left between them. The CDR3 DNA is TGTGCCAGCAGGGCGGAACCCTATAGCAATCAGCCCCAGCATTTT. Protein: CASRAEPYSNQPQHF.

This clone appeared a few times. V gene TRBV19 combines with J gene TRBJ1-5, with D tentatively TRBD1 (5 bases). Germline CDR1 and CDR2: LNHDA and SQIVND (reference sequence). Trimming left V 3 bases short and J 10 bases short, with 16 bases between. The CDR3 covers 14 residues. CDR3 protein: CASSMGGDINPQHF. CDR3 nucleotides: TGTGCCAGTAGTATGGGGGGGGATATCAACCCCCAGCATTTT.

The chain combines TRBV7-9 with TRBJ1-3, with 9 bases lining up with TRBD1. With V trimmed by 5 bases and J by 1 base, 6 bases remained unmatched. The germline CDR1 and CDR2 sequences are SEHNR and FQNEAQ (reference sequence). The length of the CDR3 is 16 residues. CDR3 sequence: CASSEQGATSGNTIYF. The CDR3, as DNA: TGTGCCAGCAGCGAACAGGGGGCAACGTCTGGAAACACCATATATTTT.

The V gene is TRBV9, the J gene TRBJ1-6, with D unclear. V gave up 0 bases and J gave up 8 bases, with 15 bases separating them. The germline V gene encodes CDR1 SGDLS and CDR2 YYNGEE. This CDR3 has 16 amino acids. This CDR3 reads CASSVAGFTEDSPLHF. CDR3 coding DNA: TGTGCCAGCAGCGTAGCCGGGTTCACGGAGGATTCACCCCTCCACTTT.

The chain carries TRBV5-1 and TRBJ2-2; 8 nucleotides line up with TRBD1. There are 16 residues in the CDR3. In germline, CDR1 is SGHRS, CDR2 YFSETQ. V shed 3 bases and J 4 bases; nucleotides not matched to a gene: 8. CDR3 sequence reads: CASSSDRGISTGELFF. As DNA, the CDR3 is TGCGCCAGCAGCTCTGACAGGGGCATCAGCACCGGGGAGCTGTTTTTT.

The genes are TRBV11-2 and TRBJ2-2; the D is unclear. CDR3 length: 12 residues. CDR1 is SGHAT, CDR2 FQNNGV, per germline. Trimming removed 1 base at V and 9 bases at J, with 6 bases between. Here the CDR3 reads CASSLVGRELFF. The DNA of the CDR3 is TGTGCCAGCAGCTTAGTTGGGCGGGAGCTGTTTTTT.

The chain employs TRBV5-1 and TRBJ2-5; 13 bases are shared with TRBD2. V shed 4 bases, J shed 6 bases, and the junction held 6 bases outside the gene matches. Germline V gives CDR1 SGHRS, CDR2 YFSETQ. The CDR3 runs to 15 residues. The CDR3 bases are TGCGCCAGCAGCACGGGACTAGCGGGGAAGCAGACCCAGTACTTC. Protein product: CASSTGLAGKQTQYF.

The chain recombines TRBV2 with TRBJ1-3, with D perhaps TRBD1 (6 bases). This CDR3 is 15 amino acids long. Trimming cost V 1 base and J 2 bases, with 9 bases left between them. Looked up from germline, CDR1 is SNHLY and CDR2 is FYNNEI. Written as DNA, the CDR3 is TGTGCCAGCAGTGAAGACAGGGTCCCTGGAAACACCATATATTTT. Translated: CASSEDRVPGNTIYF.

This clone was observed once. J is TRBJ2-1 and V is TRBV15; 8 nucleotides match TRBD1. The length of the CDR3 is 14 residues. Germline V gene sequence: CDR1 LNHNV, CDR2 YYDKDF (reference sequence). V lost 2 bases to trimming and J lost 6 bases; unmatched junction nucleotides: 3. The CDR3 reads CATSRITGGNEQFF. The CDR3 bases are TGTGCCACCAGCAGAATAACAGGGGGCAATGAGCAGTTCTTC.

This clone occurred once. This chain connects TRBV6-1 to TRBJ2-7; unclear D gene. The CDR3 is 16 amino acids. Trimming pared 3 bases from V and 7 bases from J, leaving 22 bases between. Germline V gene lookup returns CDR1 MNHNS and CDR2 SASEGT. CDR3: CASSDGRAGPYVEQYF. CDR3 DNA: TGTGCCAGCAGTGATGGTAGAGCAGGTCCTTACGTGGAGCAGTACTTC.

CDR3 sequence (DNA): TGTGCCAGCAGTTCAGGGGGTAGCGGTGGGGATACGCAGTATTTT. Protein sequence: CASSSGGSGGDTQYF. The chain combines TRBV28 with TRBJ2-3; D may be TRBD1 (7 bases). CDR3 size: 15 residues. Trimming pared 4 bases from V and 6 bases from J, leaving 17 bases between. Germline CDR1 MDHEN, CDR2 SYDVKM.

This sequence joins TRBV20-1 and TRBJ2-7; D perhaps matches TRBD2 (5 bases). The CDR3 runs to 11 residues. Germline CDR1 reads DFQATT; CDR2 reads SNEGSKA (reference sequence). Trimming cost V 5 bases and J 2 bases, with 7 bases left between them. CDR3 sequence reads: CSASGTYEQYF. The CDR3 bases are TGCAGTGCTTCCGGGACCTACGAGCAGTACTTC.

For the CDR3, the DNA is TGTGCCAGCAGGATGACGGGGGGCGGCTATGGCTACACCTTC. Translating gives CASRMTGGGYGYTF. V usage is TRBV6-5 and J usage is TRBJ1-2; a weak D match, TRBD1 (6 bases). Germline V CDR1 and CDR2: MNHEY, SVGAGI. This CDR3 region has 14 residues. The V end was cut by 6 bases, the J end by 4 bases, with 15 bases between.

The genes are TRBV11-2 and TRBJ2-7, with D possibly TRBD2 on 6 matching bases. The germline V and J ends were trimmed by 6 bases and 6 bases, with 21 bases remaining between them. Germline V CDR1 and CDR2: SGHAT, FQNNGV. The CDR3 runs 15 residues. CDR3 DNA: TGTGCCAGCAGACAGCTGGGGGGTCTAGTGGGCGAGCAGTACTTC. Its translation: CASRQLGGLVGEQYF.

This chain links TRBV5-6 with TRBJ2-5, with 7 positions matching TRBD1. V lost 3 bases, J lost 4 bases, and 6 bases stayed unmatched. Per germline, CDR1 SGHDT and CDR2 YYEEEE. The length of the CDR3 is 14 residues. The CDR3 reads CASSSARTGETQYF. The CDR3 DNA reads TGTGCCAGCAGCTCCGCTCGGACAGGAGAGACCCAGTACTTC.

The V call is TRBV5-6, the J call TRBJ2-2, with TRBD1 matching over 7 bases. The trim removed 3 bases at V and 4 bases at J, leaving 12 bases unmatched. Germline V CDR1 and CDR2: SGHDT, YYEEEE. The CDR3 runs 17 residues. The CDR3 protein is CASSSTRQGRRTGELFF. CDR3 sequence (DNA): TGTGCCAGCAGCTCTACACGACAGGGCCGGCGCACCGGGGAGCTGTTTTTT.

The genes are TRBV5-1 and TRBJ1-1; D unclear. The CDR3 extends over 16 amino acids. Germline values: CDR1 SGHRS, CDR2 YFSETQ. Trimming took off 0 bases at V and 3 bases at J, with 15 bases between the two ends. The CDR3 DNA sequence: TGCGCCAGCAGCTTGGCGCCGGCGGGCGGGTACACTGAAGCTTTCTTT. It translates to CASSLAPAGGYTEAFF.

The chain joins TRBV4-3 to TRBJ2-1; 11 bases are a match to TRBD2. This CDR3 has 16 residues. Germline V CDR1 and CDR2: LGHNA, YSLEER. With 1 base clipped from V and 4 bases from J, the junction kept 3 bases outside the gene matches. CDR3 in amino acids: CASSQGGLAVYNEQFF. As DNA, the CDR3 is TGCGCCAGCAGCCAAGGGGGACTAGCGGTGTACAATGAGCAGTTCTTC.

The chain combines TRBV7-2 with TRBJ2-3; TRBD2 agrees at 12 bases. The trim removed 1 base at V and 2 bases at J, leaving 4 bases unmatched. This CDR3 has 17 residues. Germline CDR1 reads SGHTA; CDR2 reads FQGNSA. The CDR3 region has the DNA TGTGCCAGCAGCTTAGGGCTAGCGGGGGGGTCCACAGATACGCAGTATTTT. The encoded protein is CASSLGLAGGSTDTQYF.

J is TRBJ1-4 and V is TRBV9; 7 nucleotides align to TRBD1. This CDR3 region has 15 residues. Germline V lookup: CDR1 SGDLS, CDR2 YYNGEE. V dropped 3 bases and J dropped 4; count of bases not matched to a gene: 6. The CDR3 sequence is CASSGSTGYNEKLFF. DNA of the CDR3: TGTGCCAGCAGCGGGTCGACAGGGTATAATGAAAAACTGTTTTTT.

The chain combines TRBV6-5 with TRBJ2-7; maybe TRBD1 (6 bases). CDR3 length: 16 residues. V lost 4 bases and J 5 bases, leaving 21 bases between the germline ends. Germline V gene lookup returns CDR1 MNHEY and CDR2 SVGAGI. In DNA, the CDR3 is TGTGCCAGCAGTTTCTCCCTCGGGACAAACAAAGACGAGCAGTACTTC. This gives the protein CASSFSLGTNKDEQYF.

This rearrangement joins TRBV5-1 to TRBJ1-2; TRBD1 is a possible D gene (6 bases). Trimming left V 3 bases short and J 8 bases short, with 11 bases between. Looked up from germline, CDR1 is SGHRS and CDR2 is YFSETQ. The CDR3 is made up of 12 amino acids. CDR3 amino acids: CASSWGGPGYTF. CDR3 nucleotides: TGCGCCAGCAGCTGGGGGGGGCCAGGCTACACCTTC.

The chain has TRBV5-1 and TRBJ2-3, with a tentative D call TRBD2 (6 bases). The CDR3 is made up of 15 amino acids. Germline CDR1 is SGHRS and CDR2 is YFSETQ. The V end was cut by 7 bases, the J end by 3 bases, with 18 bases between. For the CDR3, the DNA is TGCGCCAGCCACACCGGCGGGGCATTGACAGATACGCAGTATTTT. The encoded protein is CASHTGGALTDTQYF. The whole variable domain, remainder taken from reference TRBV5-1 and TRBJ2-3, is KAGVTQTPRYLIKTRGQQVTLSCSPISGHRSVSWYQQTPGQGLQFLFEYFSETQRNKGNFPGRFSGRQFSNSRSEMNVSTLELGDSALYLCASHTGGALTDTQYFGPGTRLTVL.

The chain links TRBV5-1 to TRBJ2-3; TRBD1 agrees at 10 bases. CDR1 and CDR2 from the germline V gene are SGHRS and YFSETQ. The CDR3 length is 13 residues. The J segment lost 3 bases and the V segment lost 7 bases, leaving 2 bases of the junction unmatched. The CDR3 protein is CASGDRGTDTQYF. CDR3 nucleotide sequence: TGCGCCAGCGGGGACAGGGGAACAGATACGCAGTATTTT.

The chain has TRBV11-2 and TRBJ2-1; D is perhaps TRBD2 (6 bases). The CDR3 spans 16 residues. V lost 4 bases and J 1 base, leaving 14 bases between the germline ends. Germline-derived CDR1 and CDR2 are SGHAT and FQNNGV. CDR3 residues: CASSSTRGRSYNEQFF. The CDR3 DNA follows: TGTGCCAGCAGCTCTACTCGGGGGAGGTCCTACAATGAGCAGTTCTTC.

The rearrangement links TRBV4-1 to TRBJ2-3; perhaps TRBD2 as D (5 bases). V lost 5 bases to trimming and J lost 1 base, with 19 bases between them. Germline assignment: CDR1 MGHRA and CDR2 YSYEKL. This CDR3 has 17 residues. CDR3 DNA: TGCGCCAGCAGCGCTGGGAGACTCTCAGTCGGCACAGATACGCAGTATTTT. Protein product: CASSAGRLSVGTDTQYF.

This rearrangement joins TRBV7-3 to TRBJ1-1; the D is unclear. V was cut by 5 bases and J by 4 bases, with 11 bases left in between. From germline, CDR1 is SGHTA and CDR2 FQGTGA. CDR3 length: 13 amino acids. The DNA for the CDR3 is TGTGCCAGCAGCCAAGGGCGGGGCACTGAAGCTTTCTTT. Translating it yields CASSQGRGTEAFF.

The rearrangement links TRBV4-1 to TRBJ1-4; D is uncertain. In germline, CDR1 is MGHRA, CDR2 YSYEKL. V was trimmed by 6 bases and J by 7 bases, leaving 21 bases between them. The CDR3 is 16 residues long. The DNA for the CDR3 is TGCGCCAGCAGTCTAGCTTTCAGAGAGGGCTCTGAAAAACTGTTTTTT. The encoded protein is CASSLAFREGSEKLFF.

The chain recombines TRBV7-9 with TRBJ2-4; perhaps TRBD1 as D (6 bases). CDR3 length equals 16 residues. V lost 1 base to trimming and J lost 3 bases, with 13 bases between them. Germline loops: CDR1 SEHNR, CDR2 FQNEAQ (reference sequence). CDR3 sequence reads: CASSLGQGWSKNIQYF. The CDR3, as DNA: TGTGCCAGCAGCTTAGGGCAGGGGTGGAGCAAAAACATTCAGTACTTC.

The chain links TRBV10-2 to TRBJ1-2; 7 bases are a match to TRBD1. Germline CDR1 WSHSY, CDR2 SAAADI. Trimming cost V 2 bases and J 4 bases; bases outside gene matches: 13. This CDR3 has 17 amino acids. The DNA for the CDR3 is TGCGCCAGCAGTGAGGGGATTCTAGGACAGGCCTTCTATGGCTACACCTTC. It encodes CASSEGILGQAFYGYTF.